The rows below give T cell receptor beta chains drawn from one sample of a study of OX40 agonist ivuxolimab in advanced cancers. Using immunoSEQ multiplex PCR, the repertoire was profiled, and TCRdb retains in-frame clones only, with some absent. The table has around 15,000 clones, approximately 86% seen once; the top ten hold approximately 4.1%. Sample: CD4+ or CD8+ T cells sorted from blood, taken in a trial of the OX40 agonist ivuxolimab. The receptor set was obtained from an adult with an advanced solid tumor such as melanoma, head and neck, liver or kidney cancer. Both conserved end residues are part of each CDR3. A D gene is named only where the DNA matches it firmly. Clone size is stated in some rows and not others, as once, few, many or a class when expanded.

clone size: NA
J gene: TRBJ2-1
V gene: TRBV19
D gene: TRBD1
CDR3 protein: CASSIGDRRHNEQFF
CDR3 DNA: TGTGCCAGTAGTATAGGGGACAGAAGGCACAATGAGCAGTTCTTC

clone size: NA
J gene: TRBJ2-2
V gene: TRBV19
D gene: TRBD2
CDR3 protein: CASSQREVTGELFF
CDR3 DNA: TGTGCCAGTAGTCAGCGGGAAGTCACCGGGGAGCTGTTTTTT

clone size: NA
J gene: TRBJ2-7
V gene: TRBV6-6
D gene: TRBD2
CDR3 protein: CASSRRGLAGDEQYF
CDR3 DNA: TGTGCCAGCAGCCGCCGTGGACTAGCGGGAGACGAGCAGTACTTC

clone size: once
J gene: TRBJ2-7
V gene: TRBV7-2
D gene: NA
CDR3 protein: CASSSSSTIYEQYF
CDR3 DNA: TGTGCCAGCAGTTCTAGTAGCACAATTTACGAGCAGTACTTC

clone size: NA
J gene: TRBJ2-1
V gene: TRBV2
D gene: NA
CDR3 protein: CASSEVEGGSYNEQFF
CDR3 DNA: TGTGCCAGCAGTGAAGTTGAGGGAGGCTCCTACAATGAGCAGTTCTTC

clone size: NA
J gene: TRBJ2-1
V gene: TRBV9
D gene: NA
CDR3 protein: CASSPGGGSDEQFF
CDR3 DNA: TGTGCCAGCAGCCCGGGGGGCGGGAGTGATGAGCAGTTCTTC

clone size: NA
J gene: TRBJ1-3
V gene: TRBV11-2
D gene: TRBD1
CDR3 protein: CASSLVTGGSSGNTIYF
CDR3 DNA: TGTGCCAGCAGCTTAGTGACAGGGGGCAGCTCTGGAAACACCATATATTTT

clone size: NA
J gene: TRBJ2-1
V gene: TRBV11-2
D gene: TRBD2
CDR3 protein: CASSLGIPKAGVEQFF
CDR3 DNA: TGTGCCAGCAGCTTAGGGATTCCGAAGGCGGGAGTAGAGCAGTTCTTC

clone size: NA
J gene: TRBJ2-4
V gene: TRBV11-1
D gene: TRBD2
CDR3 protein: CASSLFYGRRQNIQYF
CDR3 DNA: TGTGCCAGCAGCTTATTCTACGGGAGGAGACAAAACATTCAGTACTTC

clone size: NA
J gene: TRBJ2-2
V gene: TRBV6-4
D gene: NA
CDR3 protein: CASSDGGKVGGELFF
CDR3 DNA: TGTGCCAGCAGTGACGGAGGGAAGGTGGGCGGGGAGCTGTTTTTT

clone size: NA
J gene: TRBJ2-1
V gene: TRBV6-1
D gene: TRBD2
CDR3 protein: CASRLTSGSYNEQFF
CDR3 DNA: TGTGCCAGCAGGCTGACTAGCGGGAGCTACAATGAGCAGTTCTTC

clone size: few
J gene: TRBJ1-1
V gene: TRBV6-6
D gene: NA
CDR3 protein: CASNLGDTEAFF
CDR3 DNA: TGTGCCAGCAACCTTGGGGACACTGAAGCTTTCTTT

clone size: few
J gene: TRBJ1-5
V gene: TRBV2
D gene: TRBD1
CDR3 protein: CASSSRTGKNQPQHF
CDR3 DNA: TGTGCCAGCAGCTCCCGGACAGGGAAAAATCAGCCCCAGCATTTT

clone size: NA
J gene: TRBJ2-1
V gene: TRBV7-9
D gene: NA
CDR3 protein: CASSLTQYNEQFF
CDR3 DNA: TGTGCCAGCAGCTTGACCCAGTACAATGAGCAGTTCTTC

clone size: NA
J gene: TRBJ2-7
V gene: TRBV2
D gene: NA
CDR3 protein: CASTTGYEQYF
CDR3 DNA: TGTGCCAGCACGACAGGCTACGAGCAGTACTTC

clone size: NA
J gene: TRBJ1-5
V gene: TRBV2
D gene: NA
CDR3 protein: CASARGGNQPQHF
CDR3 DNA: TGTGCCAGCGCCCGGGGGGGCAATCAGCCCCAGCATTTT

clone size: NA
J gene: TRBJ2-1
V gene: TRBV2
D gene: NA
CDR3 protein: CASTQESSYNEQFF
CDR3 DNA: TGTGCCAGCACCCAGGAAAGCTCCTACAATGAGCAGTTCTTC

clone size: NA
J gene: TRBJ1-1
V gene: TRBV19
D gene: NA
CDR3 protein: CASSLSLLGARNTEAFF
CDR3 DNA: TGTGCCAGTAGTCTGAGTCTTCTAGGGGCACGGAACACTGAAGCTTTCTTT

clone size: few
J gene: TRBJ1-1
V gene: TRBV11-2
D gene: TRBD1
CDR3 protein: CASSLVQGGLNTEAFF
CDR3 DNA: TGTGCCAGCAGCTTAGTGCAGGGGGGTCTCAACACTGAAGCTTTCTTT

clone size: NA
J gene: TRBJ2-1
V gene: TRBV30
D gene: TRBD2
CDR3 protein: CAWRRATSPYNEQFF
CDR3 DNA: TGTGCCTGGAGAAGGGCGACTAGCCCCTACAATGAGCAGTTCTTC

clone size: NA
J gene: TRBJ2-1
V gene: TRBV27
D gene: NA
CDR3 protein: CASSWTQSSYNEQFF
CDR3 DNA: TGTGCCAGCAGTTGGACTCAAAGCTCCTACAATGAGCAGTTCTTC

clone size: NA
J gene: TRBJ1-3
V gene: TRBV6-6
D gene: NA
CDR3 protein: CASKGERRNTIYF
CDR3 DNA: TGTGCCAGCAAGGGAGAAAGGAGAAACACCATATATTTT

clone size: NA
J gene: TRBJ2-2
V gene: TRBV7-8
D gene: TRBD2
CDR3 protein: CASSQPGLANGELFF
CDR3 DNA: TGTGCCAGCAGCCAACCGGGACTAGCGAACGGGGAGCTGTTTTTT

clone size: NA
J gene: TRBJ2-1
V gene: TRBV7-9
D gene: TRBD2
CDR3 protein: CASSPRGWREADNEQFF
CDR3 DNA: TGTGCCAGCAGCCCCCGGGGATGGCGGGAGGCCGACAATGAGCAGTTCTTC

clone size: NA
J gene: TRBJ2-1
V gene: TRBV7-2
D gene: TRBD1
CDR3 protein: CASSPSKGAAEQFF
CDR3 DNA: TGTGCCAGCAGCCCATCCAAGGGGGCGGCTGAGCAGTTCTTC

clone size: NA
J gene: TRBJ2-1
V gene: TRBV28
D gene: TRBD2
CDR3 protein: CASGGAGVNSAYNEQFF
CDR3 DNA: TGTGCCAGCGGTGGAGCGGGAGTAAATTCCGCCTACAATGAGCAGTTCTTC

clone size: few
J gene: TRBJ1-5
V gene: TRBV7-9
D gene: NA
CDR3 protein: CASSLGPGGNQPQHF
CDR3 DNA: TGTGCCAGCAGCTTAGGCCCCGGGGGTAATCAGCCCCAGCATTTT

clone size: NA
J gene: TRBJ2-3
V gene: TRBV14
D gene: NA
CDR3 protein: CASSQSLATDTQYF
CDR3 DNA: TGTGCCAGCAGCCAAAGCCTAGCCACAGATACGCAGTATTTT

clone size: NA
J gene: TRBJ2-6
V gene: TRBV5-6
D gene: TRBD1
CDR3 protein: CASSSPTGASGANVLTF
CDR3 DNA: TGTGCCAGCAGCTCACCCACAGGGGCCTCTGGGGCCAACGTCCTGACTTTC

clone size: NA
J gene: TRBJ2-7
V gene: TRBV4-1
D gene: NA
CDR3 protein: CASSHPGGFYEQYF
CDR3 DNA: TGCGCCAGCAGCCACCCCGGGGGTTTCTACGAGCAGTACTTC

clone size: NA
J gene: TRBJ2-7
V gene: TRBV27
D gene: TRBD2
CDR3 protein: CASSFYLAGGPDEQYF
CDR3 DNA: TGTGCCAGCAGTTTTTACTTAGCGGGAGGGCCCGATGAGCAGTACTTC

clone size: NA
J gene: TRBJ1-6
V gene: TRBV27
D gene: NA
CDR3 protein: CASSLKGGSPLHF
CDR3 DNA: TGTGCCAGCAGTCTGAAAGGCGGTTCACCCCTCCACTTT

clone size: NA
J gene: TRBJ2-1
V gene: TRBV7-2
D gene: TRBD2
CDR3 protein: CASSLVSGRGRYNEQFF
CDR3 DNA: TGTGCCAGCAGCTTGGTAAGCGGGAGGGGACGCTACAATGAGCAGTTCTTC

clone size: NA
J gene: TRBJ1-3
V gene: TRBV19
D gene: NA
CDR3 protein: CASSIGADSGNTIYF
CDR3 DNA: TGTGCCAGTAGTATTGGGGCAGACTCTGGAAACACCATATATTTT

clone size: NA
J gene: TRBJ2-6
V gene: TRBV5-1
D gene: TRBD1
CDR3 protein: CASRSGDRVGANVLTF
CDR3 DNA: TGCGCCAGCAGATCAGGCGACAGGGTTGGGGCCAACGTCCTGACTTTC

clone size: NA
J gene: TRBJ2-7
V gene: TRBV5-4
D gene: NA
CDR3 protein: CASSLASLFEGEQYF
CDR3 DNA: TGTGCCAGCAGCTTGGCCTCCCTATTTGAAGGCGAGCAGTACTTC

clone size: once
J gene: TRBJ1-1
V gene: TRBV6-4
D gene: NA
CDR3 protein: CASNANTEAFF
CDR3 DNA: TGTGCCAGCAACGCGAACACTGAAGCTTTCTTT

clone size: NA
J gene: TRBJ1-6
V gene: TRBV6-1
D gene: TRBD1
CDR3 protein: CASSVTGQGGSPLHF
CDR3 DNA: TGTGCCAGCAGTGTAACGGGACAGGGCGGGTCACCCCTCCACTTT

clone size: NA
J gene: TRBJ2-6
V gene: TRBV7-2
D gene: TRBD2
CDR3 protein: CASSLAGLATGSGANVLTF
CDR3 DNA: TGTGCCAGCAGCTTAGCGGGACTAGCGACAGGCTCTGGGGCCAACGTCCTGACTTTC

clone size: NA
J gene: TRBJ2-1
V gene: TRBV5-1
D gene: TRBD1
CDR3 protein: CASSSGQGSNEQFF
CDR3 DNA: TGCGCCAGCAGCTCCGGACAGGGATCCAATGAGCAGTTCTTC

clone size: NA
J gene: TRBJ2-1
V gene: TRBV7-7
D gene: TRBD2
CDR3 protein: CASSSGTSNEQFF
CDR3 DNA: TGTGCCAGCAGCTCGGGGACTAGCAATGAGCAGTTCTTC

clone size: NA
J gene: TRBJ2-7
V gene: TRBV6-8
D gene: NA
CDR3 protein: CARRDGTCHSGFYHPDF
CDR3 DNA: TGTGCCAGGAGGGACGGGACTTGCCATTCGGGCTTCTACCACCCGGACTTC

clone size: NA
J gene: TRBJ2-5
V gene: TRBV7-3
D gene: TRBD2
CDR3 protein: CASIREKTRTSGGKETQYF
CDR3 DNA: TGTGCCAGCATCAGAGAGAAGACTCGGACTAGCGGGGGAAAAGAGACCCAGTACTTC

clone size: NA
J gene: TRBJ2-3
V gene: TRBV28
D gene: NA
CDR3 protein: CASSIPTASTDTQYF
CDR3 DNA: TGTGCCAGCAGTATACCGACAGCTAGCACAGATACGCAGTATTTT

clone size: NA
J gene: TRBJ2-5
V gene: TRBV5-1
D gene: TRBD2
CDR3 protein: CASSLEASGSETQYF
CDR3 DNA: TGCGCCAGCAGCTTGGAGGCTAGCGGGAGTGAGACCCAGTACTTC

clone size: NA
J gene: TRBJ2-3
V gene: TRBV9
D gene: NA
CDR3 protein: CASSVAATSTDTQYF
CDR3 DNA: TGTGCCAGCAGCGTAGCCGCAACTAGCACAGATACGCAGTATTTT

clone size: NA
J gene: TRBJ2-2
V gene: TRBV7-2
D gene: TRBD2
CDR3 protein: CASSLHSGRNTGELFF
CDR3 DNA: TGTGCCAGCAGTTTACACAGCGGGAGGAACACCGGGGAGCTGTTTTTT

clone size: NA
J gene: TRBJ1-2
V gene: TRBV27
D gene: NA
CDR3 protein: CASSLFAGSFYGYTF
CDR3 DNA: TGTGCCAGCAGTTTATTCGCGGGGTCCTTCTATGGCTACACCTTC

clone size: NA
J gene: TRBJ1-5
V gene: TRBV9
D gene: NA
CDR3 protein: CASSVGGISNQPQHF
CDR3 DNA: TGTGCCAGCAGCGTAGGAGGGATTAGCAATCAGCCCCAGCATTTT

clone size: NA
J gene: TRBJ2-7
V gene: TRBV18
D gene: NA
CDR3 protein: CASSPVRLLGAQDF
CDR3 DNA: TGTGCCAGCTCACCAGTCAGACTTTTGGGGGCGCAGGACTTC

clone size: NA
J gene: TRBJ2-7
V gene: TRBV27
D gene: TRBD1
CDR3 protein: CASSLGTGRPYEQYF
CDR3 DNA: TGTGCCAGCAGTTTGGGGACAGGCCGACCCTACGAGCAGTACTTC

clone size: once
J gene: TRBJ2-2
V gene: TRBV18
D gene: NA
CDR3 protein: CASSPQGPQNTGELFF
CDR3 DNA: TGTGCCAGCTCACCCCAGGGGCCCCAGAACACCGGGGAGCTGTTTTTT

clone size: NA
J gene: TRBJ2-1
V gene: TRBV11-3
D gene: NA
CDR3 protein: CASSFGGNEQFF
CDR3 DNA: TGTGCCAGCAGCTTCGGTGGTAATGAGCAGTTCTTC

clone size: NA
J gene: TRBJ1-4
V gene: TRBV15
D gene: NA
CDR3 protein: CATSRLSRGTNEKLFF
CDR3 DNA: TGTGCCACCAGCAGATTAAGCAGGGGAACTAATGAAAAACTGTTTTTT